This entry lists 21 T cell receptor beta chains sequenced from one sample in a study of control samples from healthy donors and cancer patients. Clones were read by immunoSEQ multiplex PCR, and TCRdb kept only the in-frame ones, dropping some. Altogether tens of thousands of clones are present, around nine tenths being singletons, with the ten largest covering 4.5% to 7%. Input material: blood. These receptors all stem from a man aged 50-60 years in good health.

The chain recombines TRBV9 with TRBJ1-3; possibly TRBD1 for D (5 bases). V lost 3 bases to trimming and J lost 3 bases, with 13 bases between them. In germline, CDR1 is SGDLS, CDR2 YYNGEE. The CDR3 totals 15 residues. The CDR3 coding sequence is TGTGCCAGCAGCGGTTCCAGGGTTGGTGGAAACACCATATATTTT. Protein: CASSGSRVGGNTIYF.

The chain recombines TRBV30 with TRBJ2-5, with D unclear. Germline CDR1 and CDR2: GTSNPN and SVGIG (reference sequence). CDR3 size: 11 residues. V lost 0 bases and J lost 4, with 3 bases in between. CDR3: CAWSVIETQYF. As DNA, the CDR3 is TGTGCCTGGAGTGTTATAGAGACCCAGTACTTC.

For this clone: One junction end does not reproduce the germline sequence, and a read error may be involved. The CDR3 sequence: CAASRDLTANTEAFF. CDR3 coding DNA: TGTGCCGCCAGCAGAGATCTGACGGCGAACACTGAAGCTTTCTTT. The V and J genes are TRBV15 and TRBJ1-1; D not certain. The CDR3 runs 15 residues. Germline assignment: CDR1 LNHNV and CDR2 YYDKDF (reference sequence).

This clone was recorded at least ten times. The V call is TRBV4-2, the J call TRBJ1-6, with 7 nucleotides matching TRBD1. CDR3 size: 15 residues. Germline V lookup: CDR1 LGHNA, CDR2 YNFKEQ. The V gene end was trimmed by 3 bases and the J gene end by 7 bases; junction bases not matched to a gene: 6. The CDR3 reads CASSQGTDANSPLHF. In DNA, the CDR3 is TGTGCCAGCAGCCAGGGGACAGACGCGAATTCACCCCTCCACTTT.

This rearrangement joins TRBV6-2 or TRBV6-3 to TRBJ2-7; D gene unclear. V was cut by 4 bases and J by 3 bases, with 13 bases left in between. In germline, CDR1 is MNHEY, CDR2 SVGEGT. This CDR3 has 14 residues. The DNA for the CDR3 is TGTGCCAGCAGTTTTGGGCAATGGAGCTACGAGCAGTACTTC. Translation gives CASSFGQWSYEQYF.

This clone was picked up a small number of times. This rearrangement joins TRBV19 to TRBJ2-5, with TRBD2 matching over 7 bases. Germline trimming cut 4 bases from V and 2 bases from J; bases unmatched to any gene: 4. The CDR3 spans 14 residues. Germline V gives CDR1 LNHDA, CDR2 SQIVND (reference sequence). The CDR3 DNA reads TGTGCCAGTAGTAGAACTAGCGTTCAAGAGACCCAGTACTTC. This translates into CASSRTSVQETQYF.

The CDR3 reads CASSRTGLTEAFF. In DNA, the CDR3 is TGTGCCAGCAGTAGAACAGGGCTAACTGAAGCTTTCTTT. This sequence joins TRBV27 and TRBJ1-1, with TRBD1 as a possible D gene (6 bases). CDR1 is MNHEY and CDR2 is SMNVEV in the germline V gene (reference sequence). The ends were cut back, 5 bases at V and 5 bases at J, with 12 bases in the middle. There are 13 residues in the CDR3.

The V gene is TRBV5-1, the J gene TRBJ2-7; the D gene is possibly TRBD1 (6 bases). Per germline, CDR1 SGHRS and CDR2 YFSETQ. The CDR3 covers 14 residues. Trimming shortened V by 1 base and J by 2 bases, and 10 bases separated the two germline ends. CDR3 sequence (DNA): TGCGCCAGCAGCTTGTCCTCAGGGGCCTACGAGCAGTACTTC. Its translation: CASSLSSGAYEQYF.

This clone was found once. CDR3 coding DNA: TGTGCCAGCAGCGTTGCTAGCGGCAATGAGCAGTTCTTC. Translated: CASSVASGNEQFF. The chain recombines TRBV7-7 with TRBJ2-1; 7 nucleotides align to TRBD2. There are 13 residues in the CDR3. With V trimmed by 5 bases and J by 6 bases, 4 bases remained unmatched. Germline V CDR1 and CDR2: SSHAT, FNYEAQ (reference sequence).

This sequence joins TRBV2 and TRBJ1-2; 12 bases align to TRBD1. Looked up from germline, CDR1 is SNHLY and CDR2 is FYNNEI. V trimming: 6 bases; J trimming: 0 bases; junction bases outside the gene matches: 14. The CDR3 is made up of 19 amino acids. The CDR3 region is CASRVWGQGASRANYGYTF. The CDR3 DNA sequence: TGTGCCAGCAGAGTATGGGGACAGGGGGCCAGTCGGGCTAACTATGGCTACACCTTC.

V is TRBV9 and J is TRBJ1-3; D uncertain. CDR3 length: 15 residues. The germline V gene has CDR1 SGDLS and CDR2 YYNGEE. V was trimmed by 3 bases and J by 0 bases, leaving 10 bases between them. The CDR3 coding sequence is TGTGCCAGCAGCGCCGGACGCAACTCTGGAAACACCATATATTTT. This sequence encodes CASSAGRNSGNTIYF.

V is TRBV7-9 and J is TRBJ2-5; a possible D gene is TRBD2 (6 bases). This CDR3 has 14 residues. Germline CDR1 reads SEHNR; CDR2 reads FQNEAQ (reference sequence). Between the trimmed V and J ends, which lost 6 bases and 3 bases, there was a span of 14 bases. For the CDR3, the DNA is TGTGCCAGCAGTCCCATGTCGGGGGAAGAGACCCAGTACTTC. It specifies CASSPMSGEETQYF. The full variable domain, in which reference TRBV7-9 and TRBJ2-5 provide the parts outside the CDR3, is DTGVSQNPRHKITKRGQNVTFRCDPISEHNRLYWYRQTLGQGPEFLTYFQNEAQLEKSRLLSDRFSAERPKGSFSTLEIQRTEQGDSAMYLCASSPMSGEETQYFGPGTRLLVL.

The chain couples TRBV10-3 to TRBJ1-1; weak D call: TRBD1 (5 bases). The V end was cut by 2 bases, the J end by 7 bases, with 17 bases between. The germline V gene encodes CDR1 ENHRY and CDR2 SYGVKD. This CDR3 is 15 amino acids long. The CDR3 bases are TGTGCCATCAGTGAGGGGCAGGGAGGTCGAGGTGAAGCTTTCTTT. This gives the protein CAISEGQGGRGEAFF.

The genes are TRBV6-5 and TRBJ2-7; D perhaps matches TRBD2 (5 bases). Trimming left V 4 bases short and J 4 bases short, with 5 bases between. Germline V gene data show CDR1 as MNHEY and CDR2 as SVGAGI. The CDR3 spans 11 residues. The CDR3 spells CASSWEYEQYF. CDR3 DNA: TGTGCCAGCAGTTGGGAGTACGAGCAGTACTTC.

The V and J genes are TRBV19 and TRBJ1-1, with D unresolved. The CDR3 sequence is 18 residues long. V dropped 8 bases and J dropped 0 bases, with 25 bases sitting between them. Germline V gene lookup returns CDR1 LNHDA and CDR2 SQIVND (reference sequence). The CDR3: CASPSPRGEKSMNTEAFF. CDR3 DNA: TGTGCCAGTCCCTCCCCTCGGGGTGAGAAGTCCATGAACACTGAAGCTTTCTTT.

CDR3 sequence reads: CASSQPGLAFGNTGELFF. The CDR3 DNA follows: TGTGCCAGCAGCCAACCGGGACTAGCGTTTGGGAACACCGGGGAGCTGTTTTTT. The V and J genes are TRBV14 and TRBJ2-2, with 10 positions matching TRBD2. The ends lost 2 bases at V and 1 base at J; junction bases unmatched: 7. Germline V gene sequence: CDR1 SGHDN, CDR2 FVKESK. CDR3 size: 18 residues.

This clone was detected only once. The chain employs TRBV7-9 and TRBJ1-2; D gene uncertain. Per the germline V gene, CDR1 is SEHNR and CDR2 is FQNEAQ (reference sequence). Trimming took off 5 bases at V and 4 bases at J, with 14 bases between the two ends. This CDR3 comprises 14 residues. For the CDR3, the DNA is TGTGCCAGCAGCCGAACGGACGGAACCTATGGCTACACCTTC. This codes for CASSRTDGTYGYTF. Full variable domain (remainder filled in from reference TRBV7-9 and TRBJ1-2): DTGVSQNPRHKITKRGQNVTFRCDPISEHNRLYWYRQTLGQGPEFLTYFQNEAQLEKSRLLSDRFSAERPKGSFSTLEIQRTEQGDSAMYLCASSRTDGTYGYTFGSGTRLTVV.

V gene TRBV12-3 or TRBV12-4 combines with J gene TRBJ2-1; the D is unclear. Trimming removed 6 bases from V and 5 bases from J, with 8 bases in between. The CDR3 is made up of 12 amino acids. CDR3 amino acids: CASSPTNNEQFF. The CDR3, as DNA: TGTGCCAGCAGCCCTACAAACAATGAGCAGTTCTTC.

V and J are TRBV5-1 and TRBJ1-4; D unresolved. The V and J ends lost 4 bases and 5 bases respectively, with 3 bases between them. The CDR3 runs to 11 residues. Germline V lookup: CDR1 SGHRS, CDR2 YFSETQ. The CDR3 sequence: CASSQNEKLFF. DNA for the CDR3: TGCGCCAGCAGCCAGAATGAAAAACTGTTTTTT.

This clone was counted a single time. The J gene is TRBJ1-1, the V gene TRBV10-1; D unresolved. Trimming pared 1 base from V and 0 bases from J, leaving 9 bases between. The CDR3 has 15 amino acids. The germline V gene encodes CDR1 WNHNN and CDR2 SYGVQD (reference sequence). The CDR3 DNA sequence: TGCGCCAGCAGTGAGTACGGAGTCATGAACACTGAAGCTTTCTTT. Its translation: CASSEYGVMNTEAFF.

This chain joins TRBV4-1 and TRBJ1-1, with a tentative D call TRBD1 (6 bases). CDR1 and CDR2 from the germline V gene are MGHRA and YSYEKL. The CDR3 is 14 amino acids. With 4 bases removed from V and 1 base from J, the gap between germline ends came to 10 bases. The CDR3 reads CASSPQQGNTEAFF. CDR3 DNA sequence: TGCGCCAGCAGCCCCCAACAGGGGAACACTGAAGCTTTCTTT.